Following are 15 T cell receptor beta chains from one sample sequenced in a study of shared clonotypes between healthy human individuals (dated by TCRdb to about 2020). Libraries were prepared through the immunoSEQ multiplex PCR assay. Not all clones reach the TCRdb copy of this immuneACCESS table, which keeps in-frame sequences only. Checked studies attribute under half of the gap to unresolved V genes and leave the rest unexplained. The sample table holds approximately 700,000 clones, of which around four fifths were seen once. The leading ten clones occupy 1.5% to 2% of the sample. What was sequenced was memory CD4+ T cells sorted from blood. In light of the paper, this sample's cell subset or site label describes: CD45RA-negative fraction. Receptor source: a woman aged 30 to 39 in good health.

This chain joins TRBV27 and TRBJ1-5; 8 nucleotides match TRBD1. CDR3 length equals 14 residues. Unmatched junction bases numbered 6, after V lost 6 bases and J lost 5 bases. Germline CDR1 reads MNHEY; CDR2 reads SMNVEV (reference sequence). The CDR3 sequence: CASSRTGMDQPQHF. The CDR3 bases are TGTGCCAGCAGCCGGACAGGGATGGATCAGCCCCAGCATTTT.

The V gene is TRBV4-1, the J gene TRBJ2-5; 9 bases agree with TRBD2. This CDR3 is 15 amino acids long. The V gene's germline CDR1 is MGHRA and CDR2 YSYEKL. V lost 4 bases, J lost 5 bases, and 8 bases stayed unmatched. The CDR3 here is CASSRGGRALETQYF. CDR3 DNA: TGCGCCAGCAGCCGGGGCGGGAGGGCCTTGGAGACCCAGTACTTC.

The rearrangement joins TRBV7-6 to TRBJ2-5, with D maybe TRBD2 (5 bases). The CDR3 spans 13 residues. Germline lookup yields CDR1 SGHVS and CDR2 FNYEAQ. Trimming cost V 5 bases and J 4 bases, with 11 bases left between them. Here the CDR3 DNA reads TGTGCCAGCAGCCCTAATGGGAGAGAGACCCAGTACTTC. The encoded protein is CASSPNGRETQYF. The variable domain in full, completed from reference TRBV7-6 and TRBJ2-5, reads GAGVSQSPRYKVTKRGQDVALRCDPISGHVSLYWYRQALGQGPEFLTYFNYEAQQDKSGLPNDRFSAERPEGSISTLTIQRTEQRDSAMYRCASSPNGRETQYFGPGTRLLVL.

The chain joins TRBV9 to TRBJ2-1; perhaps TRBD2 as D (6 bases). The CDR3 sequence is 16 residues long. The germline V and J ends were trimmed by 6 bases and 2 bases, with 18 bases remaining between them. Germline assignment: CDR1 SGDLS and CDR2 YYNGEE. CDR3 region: CASTPVPAGTYNEQFF. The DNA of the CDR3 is TGTGCCAGCACCCCAGTCCCAGCGGGCACCTACAATGAGCAGTTCTTC.

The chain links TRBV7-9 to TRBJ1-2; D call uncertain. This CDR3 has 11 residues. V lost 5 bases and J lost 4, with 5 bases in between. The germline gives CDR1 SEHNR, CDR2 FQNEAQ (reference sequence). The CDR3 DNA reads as TGTGCCAGCAGCGGGGTCTATGGCTACACCTTC. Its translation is CASSGVYGYTF. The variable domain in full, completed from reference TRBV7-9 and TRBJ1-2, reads DTGVSQNPRHKITKRGQNVTFRCDPISEHNRLYWYRQTLGQGPEFLTYFQNEAQLEKSRLLSDRFSAERPKGSFSTLEIQRTEQGDSAMYLCASSGVYGYTFGSGTRLTVV.

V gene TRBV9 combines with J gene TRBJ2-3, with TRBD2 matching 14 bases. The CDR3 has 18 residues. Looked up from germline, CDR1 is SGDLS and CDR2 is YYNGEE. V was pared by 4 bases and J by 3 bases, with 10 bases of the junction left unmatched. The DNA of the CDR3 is TGTGCCAGCAGCCCCCGTAGTGGGACTAGCGGGAGTACAGATACGCAGTATTTT. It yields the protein CASSPRSGTSGSTDTQYF.

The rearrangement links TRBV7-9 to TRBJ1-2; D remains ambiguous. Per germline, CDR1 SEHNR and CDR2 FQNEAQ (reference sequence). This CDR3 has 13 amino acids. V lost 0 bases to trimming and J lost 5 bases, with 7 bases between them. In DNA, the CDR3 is TGTGCCAGCAGCTTAGCGACGGATTATGGCTACACCTTC. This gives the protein CASSLATDYGYTF. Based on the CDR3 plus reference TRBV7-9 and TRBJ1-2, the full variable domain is DTGVSQNPRHKITKRGQNVTFRCDPISEHNRLYWYRQTLGQGPEFLTYFQNEAQLEKSRLLSDRFSAERPKGSFSTLEIQRTEQGDSAMYLCASSLATDYGYTFGSGTRLTVV.

The CDR3 nucleotides are TGTGCCAGCGGACAGGGGGCAGGGGAGACCCAGTACTTC. This codes for CASGQGAGETQYF. The rearrangement uses TRBV19 and TRBJ2-5; 11 positions agree with TRBD1. The germline CDR1 and CDR2 sequences are LNHDA and SQIVND (reference sequence). Losses at the gene ends were 9 bases for V and 5 bases for J; bases not matched to a gene: 5. The CDR3 is made up of 13 amino acids.

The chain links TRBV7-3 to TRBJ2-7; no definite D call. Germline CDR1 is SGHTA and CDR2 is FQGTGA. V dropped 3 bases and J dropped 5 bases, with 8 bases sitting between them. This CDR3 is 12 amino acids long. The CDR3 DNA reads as TGTGCCAGCAGCTTTCTCTTCCACGAGCAGTACTTC. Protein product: CASSFLFHEQYF. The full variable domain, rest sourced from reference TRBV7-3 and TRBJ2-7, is GAGVSQTPSNKVTEKGKYVELRCDPISGHTALYWYRQSLGQGPEFLIYFQGTGAADDSGLPNDRFFAVRPEGSVSTLKIQRTERGDSAVYLCASSFLFHEQYFGPGTRLTVT.

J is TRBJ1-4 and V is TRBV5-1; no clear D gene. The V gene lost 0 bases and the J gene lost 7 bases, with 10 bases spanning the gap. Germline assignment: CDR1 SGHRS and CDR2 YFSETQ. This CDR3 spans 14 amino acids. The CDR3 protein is CASSLAGLGEKLFF. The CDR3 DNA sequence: TGCGCCAGCAGCTTGGCGGGTCTTGGTGAAAAACTGTTTTTT. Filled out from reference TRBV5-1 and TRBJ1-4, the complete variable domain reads KAGVTQTPRYLIKTRGQQVTLSCSPISGHRSVSWYQQTPGQGLQFLFEYFSETQRNKGNFPGRFSGRQFSNSRSEMNVSTLELGDSALYLCASSLAGLGEKLFFGSGTQLSVL.

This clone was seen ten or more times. Here the CDR3 reads CASSQGQFTEAFF. The CDR3, as DNA: TGTGCCAGCAGCCAGGGACAGTTCACTGAAGCTTTCTTT. The chain combines TRBV7-9 with TRBJ1-1, with 7 positions matching TRBD1. The CDR3 contains 13 residues. V was clipped by 5 bases and J by 4 bases; unmatched bases: 4. The germline V gene has CDR1 SEHNR and CDR2 FQNEAQ (reference sequence).

CDR3 nucleotide sequence: TGCGCCAGCAGCCAAGAAAGATCGGACCCCTACAATGAGCAGTTCTTC. It translates to CASSQERSDPYNEQFF. This chain uses TRBV4-1 with TRBJ2-1; D gene ambiguous. This CDR3 is 16 amino acids long. Germline assignment: CDR1 MGHRA and CDR2 YSYEKL. V was trimmed by 0 bases and J by 2 bases, leaving 11 bases between them.

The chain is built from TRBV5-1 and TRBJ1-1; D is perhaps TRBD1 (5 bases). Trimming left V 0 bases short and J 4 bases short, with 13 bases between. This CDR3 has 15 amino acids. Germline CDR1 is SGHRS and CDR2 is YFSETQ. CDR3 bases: TGCGCCAGCAGCTTGGACCCAGGGAGGCGCACTGAAGCTTTCTTT. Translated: CASSLDPGRRTEAFF.

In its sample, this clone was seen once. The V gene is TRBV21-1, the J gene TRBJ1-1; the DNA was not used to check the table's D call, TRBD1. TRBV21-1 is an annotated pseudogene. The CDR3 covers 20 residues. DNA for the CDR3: TGTGCCAGCAGCCTCCCGTCGGAAGGGGGACGGGGTGATAGAGACACTGAAGCTTTCTTT. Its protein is CASSLPSEGGRGDRDTEAFF.

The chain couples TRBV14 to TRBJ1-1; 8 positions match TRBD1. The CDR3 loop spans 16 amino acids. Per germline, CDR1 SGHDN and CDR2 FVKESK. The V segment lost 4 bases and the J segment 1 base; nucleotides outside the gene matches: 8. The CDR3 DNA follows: TGTGCCAGCAGCCGTCATACCGGGACAGGGAACACTGAAGCTTTCTTT. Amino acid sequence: CASSRHTGTGNTEAFF.